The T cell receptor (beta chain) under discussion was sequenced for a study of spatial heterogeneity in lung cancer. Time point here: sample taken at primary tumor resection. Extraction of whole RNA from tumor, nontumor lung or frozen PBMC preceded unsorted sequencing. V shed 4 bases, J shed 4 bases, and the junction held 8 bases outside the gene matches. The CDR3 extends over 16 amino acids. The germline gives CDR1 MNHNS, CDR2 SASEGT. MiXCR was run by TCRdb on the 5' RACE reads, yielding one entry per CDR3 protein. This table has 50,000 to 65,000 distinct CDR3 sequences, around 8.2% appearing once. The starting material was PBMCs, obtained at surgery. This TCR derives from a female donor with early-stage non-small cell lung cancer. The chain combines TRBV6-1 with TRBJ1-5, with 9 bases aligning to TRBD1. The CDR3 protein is CASSGGQGLGNQPQHF. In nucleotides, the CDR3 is TGTGCCAGCAGTGGAGGACAGGGGTTAGGGAATCAGCCCCAGCATTTT.